This record concerns one T cell receptor beta chain sequence. TCRdb's table, derived via immunoSEQ multiplex PCR, lists solely in-frame clones and lacks some. Among fewer than 200,000 clones listed, roughly 88% were seen once. This record belongs to a study of blood T cell repertoires in COVID-19. Across the study: Sites in the United States, Italy and Spain provided acute and convalescent COVID-19 samples. T cells, B-cell-depleted T cells, or PBMCs supplied cDNA or gDNA.

The germline gives CDR1 ENHRY, CDR2 SYGVKD. The CDR3 consists of 14 residues. V lost 3 bases, J lost 4 bases, and 12 bases lay in between. What was sequenced was peripheral blood. The chain combines TRBV10-3 with TRBJ1-2; D gene ambiguous. This clonotype was obtained from a woman aged 80 or over with active or convalescent COVID-19. The CDR3 protein is CAISDGGRTYGYTF. The CDR3 nucleotides read TGTGCCATCAGTGATGGTGGTAGAACCTATGGCTACACCTTC.